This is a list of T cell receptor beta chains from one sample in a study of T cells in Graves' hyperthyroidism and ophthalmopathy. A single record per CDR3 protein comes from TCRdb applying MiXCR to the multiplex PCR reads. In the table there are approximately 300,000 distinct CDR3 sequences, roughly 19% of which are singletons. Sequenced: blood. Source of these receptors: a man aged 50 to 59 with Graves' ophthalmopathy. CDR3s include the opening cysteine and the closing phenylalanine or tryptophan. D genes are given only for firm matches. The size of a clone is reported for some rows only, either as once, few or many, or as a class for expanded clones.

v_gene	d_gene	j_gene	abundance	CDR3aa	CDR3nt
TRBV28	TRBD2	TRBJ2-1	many	CASSLRLADNEQFF	TGTGCCAGCAGTTTGCGGCTAGCGGACAATGAGCAGTTCTTC
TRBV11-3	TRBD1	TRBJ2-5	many	CASSRDRGTQYF	TGTGCCAGCAGTCGAGACAGGGGGACCCAGTACTTC
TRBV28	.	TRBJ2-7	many	CASGFQGYEQYF	TGTGCCAGCGGATTCCAGGGCTACGAGCAGTACTTC
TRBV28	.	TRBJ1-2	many	CASIGGGHYNYGYTF	TGTGCCAGCATCGGGGGTGGACACTATAACTATGGCTACACCTTC
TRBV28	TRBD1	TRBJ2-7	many	CASSSGTGLNEQYF	TGTGCCAGCAGTTCCGGGACAGGGCTTAACGAGCAGTACTTC
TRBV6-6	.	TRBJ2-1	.	CASSYRAGNEQFF	TGTGCCAGCAGTTACAGGGCAGGCAATGAGCAGTTCTTC
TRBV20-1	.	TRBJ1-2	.	CSARGPNYGYTF	TGCAGTGCGAGGGGTCCTAACTATGGCTACACCTTC
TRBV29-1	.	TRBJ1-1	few	CSVVVPEVTEAFF	TGCAGCGTTGTAGTCCCCGAAGTCACTGAAGCTTTCTTT
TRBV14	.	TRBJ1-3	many	CASSQERGFNTIYF	TGTGCCAGCAGCCAAGAACGGGGGTTCAACACCATATATTTT
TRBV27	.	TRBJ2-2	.	CASSLMAGELFF	TGTGCCAGCAGTTTAATGGCCGGGGAGCTGTTTTTT
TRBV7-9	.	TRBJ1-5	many	CASSLGSYQPQHF	TGTGCCAGCAGCTTAGGATCTTATCAGCCCCAGCATTTT
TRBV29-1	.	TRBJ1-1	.	CSVLGLSGGRNTEAFF	TGCAGCGTACTCGGACTGAGCGGTGGAAGGAACACTGAAGCTTTCTTT
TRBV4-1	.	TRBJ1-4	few	CASSKYVATNEKLFF	TGCGCCAGCAGCAAATATGTTGCAACTAATGAAAAACTGTTTTTT
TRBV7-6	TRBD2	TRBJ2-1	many	CASSLYAGGPSEQFF	TGTGCCAGCAGCTTATATGCGGGAGGGCCGAGTGAGCAGTTCTTC
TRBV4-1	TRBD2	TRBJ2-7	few	CASSKLAGGSYEQYF	TGCGCCAGCAGCAAGCTAGCGGGAGGTTCCTACGAGCAGTACTTC
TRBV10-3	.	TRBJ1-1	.	CAIRVSGNTEAFF	TGTGCCATCAGGGTAAGCGGGAACACTGAAGCTTTCTTT
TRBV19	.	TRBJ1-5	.	CASRTQGNSNQPQHF	TGTGCCAGTAGGACACAGGGAAATAGCAATCAGCCCCAGCATTTT
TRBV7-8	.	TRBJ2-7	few	CASSSTFFLTGTNEQYF	TGTGCCAGCAGCTCAACGTTCTTTTTGACAGGTACCAACGAGCAGTACTTC